This TCR beta chain derives from a study of shared clonotypes between healthy human individuals. General study results and limits: Generally, naive subsets (rather than memory subsets) showed larger estimated richness.

Sequenced by immunoSEQ multiplex PCR; TCRdb stores in-frame clones only, minus some. Of about 2.1 million clones in the sample, over 85% are singletons; the top ten hold around 1.7%. The V end lost 1 base, the J end lost 0 bases, and 6 bases lay between the germline ends. Germline V gene data show CDR1 as MDHEN and CDR2 as SYDVKM. CDR3 length: 15 residues. In the naive CD8 group, cells lacked CD45RO and were positively selected for CCR7, so terminally differentiated effector memory CD45RA+ cells were left out. Healthy HIV-negative adults without recent acute infections or vaccinations served as donors. As regards this clone: The antigen is not known.

The rearrangement uses TRBV28 and TRBJ2-2; the D is unclear. The source is a man aged 18-30 years in good health. Some clones in this sample may be carry-over from other donors' samples. Sequenced material: naive CD8+ T cells from PBMCs. The CDR3 reads CASSLLSANTGELFF. As DNA, the CDR3 is TGTGCCAGCAGTTTATTGAGCGCGAACACCGGGGAGCTGTTTTTT.